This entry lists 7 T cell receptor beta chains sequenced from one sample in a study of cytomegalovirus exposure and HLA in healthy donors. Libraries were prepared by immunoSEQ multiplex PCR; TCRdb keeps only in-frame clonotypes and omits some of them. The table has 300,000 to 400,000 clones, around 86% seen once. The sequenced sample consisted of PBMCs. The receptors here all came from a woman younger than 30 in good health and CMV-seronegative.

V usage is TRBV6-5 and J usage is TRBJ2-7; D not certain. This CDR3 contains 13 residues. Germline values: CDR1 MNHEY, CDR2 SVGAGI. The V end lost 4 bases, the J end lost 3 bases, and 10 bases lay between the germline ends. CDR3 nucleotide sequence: TGTGCCAGCAGTTCGAGGCCAAACTACGAGCAGTACTTC. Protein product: CASSSRPNYEQYF.

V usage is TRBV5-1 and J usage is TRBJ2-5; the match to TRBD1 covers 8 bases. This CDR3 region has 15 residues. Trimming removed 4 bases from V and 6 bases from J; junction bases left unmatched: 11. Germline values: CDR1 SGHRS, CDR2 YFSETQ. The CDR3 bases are TGCGCCAGCAGCCAGGATGCAGGGGGCGGAAAGACCCAGTACTTC. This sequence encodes CASSQDAGGGKTQYF. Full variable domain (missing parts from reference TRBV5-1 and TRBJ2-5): KAGVTQTPRYLIKTRGQQVTLSCSPISGHRSVSWYQQTPGQGLQFLFEYFSETQRNKGNFPGRFSGRQFSNSRSEMNVSTLELGDSALYLCASSQDAGGGKTQYFGPGTRLLVL.

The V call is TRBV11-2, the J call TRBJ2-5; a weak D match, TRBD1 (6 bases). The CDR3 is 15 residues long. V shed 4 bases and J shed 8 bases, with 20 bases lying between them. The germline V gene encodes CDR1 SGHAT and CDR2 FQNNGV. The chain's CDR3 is CASSSHGLGGGTQYF. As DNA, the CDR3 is TGTGCCAGCAGCTCCCACGGGTTAGGGGGTGGTACCCAGTACTTC.

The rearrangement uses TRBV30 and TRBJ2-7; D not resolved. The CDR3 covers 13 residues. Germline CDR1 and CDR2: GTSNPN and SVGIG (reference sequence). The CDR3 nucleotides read TGTGCTTGCCGATCATCCGCGTCCTACGAGCAGTACTTC. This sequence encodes CACRSSASYEQYF.

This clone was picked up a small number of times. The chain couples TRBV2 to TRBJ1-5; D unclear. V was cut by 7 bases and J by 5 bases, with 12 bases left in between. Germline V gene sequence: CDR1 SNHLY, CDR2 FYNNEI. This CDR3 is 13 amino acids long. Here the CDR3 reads CASKYGADQPQHF. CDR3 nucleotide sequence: TGTGCCAGCAAATATGGAGCTGATCAGCCCCAGCATTTT. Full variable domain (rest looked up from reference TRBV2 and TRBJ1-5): EPEVTQTPSHQVTQMGQEVILRCVPISNHLYFYWYRQILGQKVEFLVSFYNNEISEKSEIFDDQFSVERPDGSNFTLKIRSTKLEDSAMYFCASKYGADQPQHFGDGTRLSIL.

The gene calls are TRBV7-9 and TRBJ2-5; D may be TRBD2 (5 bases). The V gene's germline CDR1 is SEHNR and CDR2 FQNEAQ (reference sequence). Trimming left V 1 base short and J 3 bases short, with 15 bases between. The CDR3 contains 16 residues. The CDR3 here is CASSLVPRRLKETQYF. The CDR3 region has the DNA TGTGCCAGCAGCTTAGTTCCCAGGAGGCTAAAAGAGACCCAGTACTTC.

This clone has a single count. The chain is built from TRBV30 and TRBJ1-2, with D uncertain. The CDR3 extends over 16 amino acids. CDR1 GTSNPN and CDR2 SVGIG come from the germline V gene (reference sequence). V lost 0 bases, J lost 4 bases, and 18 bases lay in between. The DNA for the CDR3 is TGTGCCTGGAGTGTACAAGCCGGAGCCTACTTCTATGGCTACACCTTC. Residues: CAWSVQAGAYFYGYTF.